This record concerns one TCR beta chain sequence. The antigen is not known. V was shortened by 1 base and J by 0 bases, with 13 bases between the two germline ends. The V gene's germline CDR1 is SGHTA and CDR2 FQGNSA. The CDR3 covers 16 residues. The data were obtained in a study of early T cells in non-severe SARS-CoV-2 infection. At the level of the study: RNA in bulk from unsorted whole blood was sequenced, and chains were unpaired. Points from the study as a whole: Matches to VDJdb favored anti-spike CD8 responses and missed private and CD4 specificities.

In the library, individual cDNA molecules carried attached unique molecular identifiers. TCRdb re-derived calls from the 5' RACE reads in MiXCR, one entry per CDR3 protein. This sample has approximately 70,000 distinct CDR3 sequences, with around an eighth found just once. The chain carries TRBV7-2 and TRBJ2-7, with a tentative D call TRBD2 (6 bases). The source material was whole blood, sampled at baseline. The TCR originated in an adult who was a healthcare worker with PCR-confirmed SARS-CoV-2 infection or an uninfected control (not recorded which). The CDR3 is CASSLGRGMSSYEQYF. Written as DNA, the CDR3 is TGTGCCAGCAGCTTAGGTCGGGGGATGAGCTCCTACGAGCAGTACTTC.